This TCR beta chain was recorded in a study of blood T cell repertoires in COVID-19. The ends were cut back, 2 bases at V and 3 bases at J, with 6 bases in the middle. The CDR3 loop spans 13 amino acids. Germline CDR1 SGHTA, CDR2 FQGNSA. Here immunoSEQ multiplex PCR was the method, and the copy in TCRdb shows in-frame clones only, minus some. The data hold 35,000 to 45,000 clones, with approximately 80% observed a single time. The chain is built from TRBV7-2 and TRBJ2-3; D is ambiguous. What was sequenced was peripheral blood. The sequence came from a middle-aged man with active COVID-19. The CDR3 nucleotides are TGTGCCAGCAGCTTAAGACAAACAGATACGCAGTATTTT. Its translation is CASSLRQTDTQYF. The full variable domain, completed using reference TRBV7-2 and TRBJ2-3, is GAGVSQSPSNKVTEKGKDVELRCDPISGHTALYWYRQSLGQGLEFLIYFQGNSAPDKSGLPSDRFSAERTGGSVSTLTIQRTQQEDSAVYLCASSLRQTDTQYFGPGTRLTVL.